One and the same sample provided the 20 T cell receptor beta chains below, sequenced in a study of cytomegalovirus exposure and HLA in healthy donors. Primers for the PCR totalled 60 Vbeta and 13 Jbeta. Profiled with immunoSEQ multiplex PCR; TCRdb holds only in-frame clones, not every one. Found here are 50,000 to 65,000 clones, less than 85% of them singletons; the top ten hold under 3.5%. Sequenced: PBMCs. The receptors here all came from a woman between 18 and 29 years old in good health and CMV-seronegative.

V and J are TRBV27 and TRBJ1-1; D is perhaps TRBD1 (6 bases). The CDR3 sequence is 14 residues long. The germline V gene encodes CDR1 MNHEY and CDR2 SMNVEV (reference sequence). Trimming cost V 2 bases and J 3 bases, with 10 bases left between them. The CDR3 DNA sequence: TGTGCCAGCAGTTTACGACAGGAGCACACTGAAGCTTTCTTT. Translated, it gives CASSLRQEHTEAFF.

A note on this clone: A junction end diverges from the germline sequence, so it may reflect a read error. The V call is TRBV9, the J call TRBJ2-6, with 13 bases identical to TRBD2. There are 18 residues in the CDR3. The germline V gene has CDR1 SGDLS and CDR2 YYNGEE. The CDR3 nucleotides are TGTGCCAGCAGCTATCGGACTAGCGGGAGTCCTGGGGCCAACGGCCTGACTTTC. It is translated as CASSYRTSGSPGANGLTF.

The J gene is TRBJ1-6, the V gene TRBV28, with a weak D call TRBD1 (6 bases). Between the trimmed V and J ends, which lost 6 bases and 9 bases, there was a span of 12 bases. This CDR3 comprises 13 residues. CDR1 is MDHEN and CDR2 is SYDVKM in the germline V gene. CDR3 in amino acids: CASRGAKGSPLHF. The CDR3 DNA reads TGTGCCAGCAGGGGGGCCAAGGGTTCACCCCTCCACTTT.

This clone was recorded a few times. V gene TRBV6-6 combines with J gene TRBJ1-2; D unresolved. Germline V gene lookup returns CDR1 MNHNY and CDR2 SVGAGI (reference sequence). The CDR3 has 12 amino acids. V lost 11 bases and J 1 base, leaving 11 bases between the germline ends. The CDR3 protein is CAGRMGNYGYTF. The CDR3, as DNA: TGTGCCGGGAGGATGGGTAACTATGGCTACACCTTC.

V usage is TRBV5-1 and J usage is TRBJ2-5, with 7 nucleotides matching TRBD2. The germline V gene encodes CDR1 SGHRS and CDR2 YFSETQ. The V gene end was trimmed by 5 bases and the J gene end by 1 base; junction bases not matched to a gene: 5. The CDR3 loop spans 14 amino acids. CDR3: CASRVAGTQETQYF. CDR3 DNA sequence: TGCGCCAGCAGGGTAGCGGGTACCCAAGAGACCCAGTACTTC. The full variable domain, rest sourced from reference TRBV5-1 and TRBJ2-5, is KAGVTQTPRYLIKTRGQQVTLSCSPISGHRSVSWYQQTPGQGLQFLFEYFSETQRNKGNFPGRFSGRQFSNSRSEMNVSTLELGDSALYLCASRVAGTQETQYFGPGTRLLVL.

The CDR3: CSVVKGAWEQYF. DNA for the CDR3: TGCAGCGTTGTGAAGGGGGCATGGGAGCAGTACTTC. V and J are TRBV29-1 and TRBJ2-7; TRBD1 aligns across 7 bases. Germline CDR1 is SQVTM and CDR2 is ANQGSEA. V gave up 4 bases and J gave up 7 bases; unmatched junction bases: 7. The length of the CDR3 is 12 residues.

J is TRBJ2-5 and V is TRBV19; tentative D call: TRBD2 (7 bases). Germline V gives CDR1 LNHDA, CDR2 SQIVND (reference sequence). V was cut by 7 bases and J by 4 bases, with 19 bases left in between. The CDR3 contains 15 residues. This CDR3 reads CASTERGGVVETQYF. The CDR3 coding sequence is TGTGCCAGTACGGAAAGGGGGGGGGTAGTAGAGACCCAGTACTTC.

The chain employs TRBV2 and TRBJ2-1; D is unresolved. Per the germline V gene, CDR1 is SNHLY and CDR2 is FYNNEI. The CDR3 runs to 13 residues. The germline V and J ends were trimmed by 1 base and 8 bases, with 9 bases remaining between them. The CDR3 DNA reads TGTGCCAGCAGTGAAGTGTTTGCAGATGAGCAGTTCTTC. Translation: CASSEVFADEQFF.

The CDR3 nucleotides are TGTGCCAGCAGCCCCCCGGGACTAGCGGGAGTCTTCACCGGGGAGCTGTTTTTT. Translation gives CASSPPGLAGVFTGELFF. This chain uses TRBV7-8 with TRBJ2-2; TRBD2 matches 14 bases. Looked up from germline, CDR1 is SGHVS and CDR2 is FQNEAQ. The junction had 9 bases not matched to a gene; V was cut back by 5 bases and J by 4 bases. The CDR3 length is 18 residues.

The rearrangement joins TRBV27 to TRBJ2-7; TRBD1 matches 8 bases. Germline V lookup: CDR1 MNHEY, CDR2 SMNVEV (reference sequence). This CDR3 comprises 18 residues. The V gene end was trimmed by 4 bases and the J gene end by 3 bases; junction bases not matched to a gene: 17. CDR3 region: CASSSILGQGLSFYEQYF. The DNA of the CDR3 is TGTGCCAGCAGTTCGATCCTAGGACAGGGACTTTCTTTCTACGAGCAGTACTTC.

This clone was seen just once. CDR3 loop: CASRPLLTGLDRAFF. The CDR3 DNA reads TGTGCCAGCAGGCCCCTATTGACAGGGTTGGACCGAGCTTTCTTT. J is TRBJ1-1 and V is TRBV2; TRBD1 matches at 7 bases. This CDR3 has 15 residues. V was pared by 6 bases and J by 10 bases, with 17 bases of the junction left unmatched. Germline assignment: CDR1 SNHLY and CDR2 FYNNEI.

The chain combines TRBV7-9 with TRBJ2-7; 11 bases are shared with TRBD1. The trim removed 6 bases at V and 5 bases at J, leaving 9 bases unmatched. The CDR3 is 15 residues long. Germline assignment: CDR1 SEHNR and CDR2 FQNEAQ (reference sequence). CDR3 protein: CASRFGTGGQNEQYF. The CDR3, as DNA: TGTGCCAGCAGATTCGGGACAGGGGGTCAGAACGAGCAGTACTTC. The whole variable domain, remainder taken from reference TRBV7-9 and TRBJ2-7, is DTGVSQNPRHKITKRGQNVTFRCDPISEHNRLYWYRQTLGQGPEFLTYFQNEAQLEKSRLLSDRFSAERPKGSFSTLEIQRTEQGDSAMYLCASRFGTGGQNEQYFGPGTRLTVT.

The rearrangement joins TRBV29-1 to TRBJ2-7; 11 bases agree with TRBD2. Germline trimming cut 4 bases from V and 0 bases from J; bases unmatched to any gene: 2. CDR3 length: 14 amino acids. Germline CDR1 and CDR2: SQVTM and ANQGSEA. This chain's CDR3 is CSVALAGDSYEQYF. CDR3 in DNA: TGCAGCGTTGCACTAGCGGGAGACTCCTACGAGCAGTACTTC.

The chain couples TRBV11-2 to TRBJ2-3; 14 bases line up with TRBD2. Germline lookup yields CDR1 SGHAT and CDR2 FQNNGV. V shed 1 base and J 5 bases; nucleotides not matched to a gene: 2. The CDR3 is made up of 16 amino acids. As DNA, the CDR3 is TGTGCCAGCAGCTTAGGACTAGCGGGGGGGGTAGATACGCAGTATTTT. This codes for CASSLGLAGGVDTQYF.

The chain employs TRBV21-1 and TRBJ2-1; the D call in the table, TRBD2, was not verified against the DNA. TRBV21-1 is flagged as a pseudogene. This CDR3 has 14 residues. The CDR3 here is CASSKGGGYNEQFF. CDR3 in DNA: TGTGCCAGCAGCAAAGGAGGAGGGTACAATGAGCAGTTCTTC.

The gene calls are TRBV30 and TRBJ2-7; 8 nucleotides match TRBD1. There are 12 residues in the CDR3. The J segment lost 10 bases and the V segment lost 3 bases, leaving 8 bases of the junction unmatched. The germline V gene encodes CDR1 GTSNPN and CDR2 SVGIG (reference sequence). In nucleotides, the CDR3 is TGTGCCTGGAGCACGAACCAGGGGGCCCAGTACTTC. Its translation is CAWSTNQGAQYF.

With respect to this clone: The junction and the germline gene differ at one end; a read error may be behind it. This chain uses TRBV7-7 with TRBJ2-1, with TRBD1 matching over 7 bases. Looked up from germline, CDR1 is SSHAT and CDR2 is FNYEAQ (reference sequence). This CDR3 comprises 16 residues. As DNA, the CDR3 is TGTGCTAGCAGCTTAGAGGCCCAGGGGGCCTACAATGAGCAGTTCTTC. This translates into CASSLEAQGAYNEQFF. The full variable domain, rest sourced from reference TRBV7-7 and TRBJ2-1, is GAGVSQSPRYKVTKRGQDVTLRCDPISSHATLYWYQQALGQGPEFLTYFNYEAQPDKSGLPSDRFSAERPEGSISTLTIQRTEQRDSAMYRCASSLEAQGAYNEQFFGPGTRLTVL.

The chain recombines TRBV27 with TRBJ2-5, with 7 bases fitting TRBD1. This CDR3 region has 15 residues. CDR1 MNHEY and CDR2 SMNVEV come from the germline V gene (reference sequence). The ends lost 7 bases at V and 5 bases at J; junction bases unmatched: 13. CDR3 loop: CASTDRAFSRETQYF. CDR3 bases: TGTGCCAGCACCGACAGGGCTTTTTCGAGGGAGACCCAGTACTTC.

V usage is TRBV21-1 and J usage is TRBJ2-7; TRBD2 is the table's D call and was not checked against the DNA. TRBV21-1 represents a pseudogene. The CDR3 spans 16 residues. The CDR3: CASSTRTSGSSYEQYF. The CDR3 bases are TGTGCCAGCAGCACCCGGACTAGCGGATCCTCCTACGAGCAGTACTTC.

The chain has TRBV10-3 and TRBJ2-1; 8 nucleotides match TRBD1. The CDR3 extends over 9 amino acids. Trimming took 9 bases from V and 13 from J; bases not matched to a gene: 2. Per the germline V gene, CDR1 is ENHRY and CDR2 is SYGVKD. The CDR3 DNA is TGTGCCATTGGACAGGGACAGTTCTTC. The encoded protein is CAIGQGQFF.